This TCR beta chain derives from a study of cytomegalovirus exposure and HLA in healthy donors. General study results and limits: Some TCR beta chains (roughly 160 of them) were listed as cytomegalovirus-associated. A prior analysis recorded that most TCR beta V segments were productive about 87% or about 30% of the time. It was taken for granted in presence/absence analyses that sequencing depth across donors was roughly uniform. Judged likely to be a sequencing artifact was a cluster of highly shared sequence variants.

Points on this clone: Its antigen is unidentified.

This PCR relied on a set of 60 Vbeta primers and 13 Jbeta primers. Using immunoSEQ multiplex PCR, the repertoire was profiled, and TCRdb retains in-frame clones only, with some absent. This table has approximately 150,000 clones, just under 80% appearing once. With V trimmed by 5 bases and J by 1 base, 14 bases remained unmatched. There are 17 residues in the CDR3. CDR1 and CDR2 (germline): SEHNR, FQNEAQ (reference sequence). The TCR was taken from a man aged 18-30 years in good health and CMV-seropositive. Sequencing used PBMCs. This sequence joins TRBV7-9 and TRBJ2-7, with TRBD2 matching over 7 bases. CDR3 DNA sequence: TGTGCCAGCAGCGCGGGGGATGGGGGAAGATGGTCCTACGAGCAGTACTTC. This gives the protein CASSAGDGGRWSYEQYF.